This note documents a single TCR beta chain sequence. The antigen is unknown. The data were taken from a study of blood T cells in healthy people across ages. Study findings and constraints: When set beside aged donors, long-lived donors presented more naive CD4+ cells and higher diversity.

Using a J-beta primer mix together with a sample-barcoded 5' primer, a second PCR was run for roughly 6 to 11 cycles. TCRdb reprocessed the 5' RACE reads via MiXCR and lists one record per CDR3 protein. The sample includes 700,000 to 850,000 distinct CDR3 sequences, roughly 40% seen only once; the top ten take 10% to 15%. Trimming cost V 2 bases and J 1 base; bases outside gene matches: 6. Germline-derived CDR1 and CDR2 are MNHNY and SVGAGI (reference sequence). The CDR3 runs 16 residues. Material for sequencing was blood. The V gene is TRBV6-6, the J gene TRBJ1-1; 8 nucleotides line up with TRBD1. The source is a man in his late teens or twenties in good health. The CDR3 spells CASSYRAGGRNTEAFF. In nucleotides, the CDR3 is TGTGCCAGCAGTTACAGGGCAGGGGGCCGGAACACTGAAGCTTTCTTT.